This entry lists 10 T cell receptor beta chains sequenced from one sample in a study of CD8+CD57+ T cells in acquired aplastic anemia. Previously, flow cytometry had revealed CD8+CD57+ cell expansion in the patients chosen for sequencing. Researchers used genomic DNA as the template to profile TCR beta VDJ and CDR3. TCRdb redid the calling of the reads with MiXCR, one entry per CDR3 protein. The sample shows about 470,000 distinct CDR3 sequences, less than 35% of them seen only once. The sample taken for sequencing was sorted CD4+, CD8+, or CD8+CD57+ T cells (not recorded which) from PBMCs. These TCRs come from a human donor with aplastic anemia.

V gene TRBV4-2 combines with J gene TRBJ1-2, with D maybe TRBD1 (6 bases). This CDR3 has 17 residues. V was trimmed by 4 bases and J by 5 bases, leaving 23 bases between them. Looked up from germline, CDR1 is LGHNA and CDR2 is YNFKEQ. The CDR3 nucleotides read TGTGCCAGCAGCCCAGGGACCGACATAGGGGGTCCGTATGGCTACACCTTC. Protein product: CASSPGTDIGGPYGYTF.

Turning to this clonotype: Possible read error: a much larger clone is one base away. The gene calls are TRBV12-3 or TRBV12-4 and TRBJ1-2, with a weak D call TRBD1 (5 bases). V lost 3 bases, J lost 7 bases, and 12 bases lay in between. The CDR3 spans 13 residues. The CDR3 loop reads CASSLGRVCGYTF. The CDR3 region has the DNA TGTGCCAGCAGTTTGGGGCGGGTCTGTGGCTACACCTTC.

This clonotype was seen a few times. The rearrangement uses TRBV30 and TRBJ1-6, with D tentatively TRBD1 (6 bases). The V gene's germline CDR1 is GTSNPN and CDR2 SVGIG (reference sequence). V lost 2 bases and J lost 5, with 10 bases in between. CDR3 length: 14 residues. The CDR3 protein is CAWSPRTDNSPLHF. The CDR3 nucleotides read TGTGCCTGGAGTCCCAGGACAGATAATTCACCCCTCCACTTT.

The genes are TRBV11-2 and TRBJ1-1; D is unresolved. CDR1 and CDR2 (germline): SGHAT, FQNNGV. V lost 1 base to trimming and J lost 0 bases, with 6 bases between them. The CDR3 spans 14 residues. The chain's CDR3 is CASSLASVNTEAFF. The CDR3 coding sequence is TGTGCCAGCAGCTTAGCATCCGTGAACACTGAAGCTTTCTTT. The full variable domain, in which reference TRBV11-2 and TRBJ1-1 provide the parts outside the CDR3, is EAGVAQSPRYKIIEKRQSVAFWCNPISGHATLYWYQQILGQGPKLLIQFQNNGVVDDSQLPKDRFSAERLKGVDSTLKIQPAKLEDSAVYLCASSLASVNTEAFFGQGTRLTVV.

This clonotype was recorded many times. The chain combines TRBV7-6 with TRBJ1-6; D is ambiguous. The germline V and J ends were trimmed by 2 bases and 7 bases, with 9 bases remaining between them. Germline CDR1 is SGHVS and CDR2 is FNYEAQ. The CDR3 covers 14 residues. In nucleotides, the CDR3 is TGTGCCAGCAGCTTATCGACGGGCAATTCACCCCTCCACTTT. Its translation is CASSLSTGNSPLHF. Based on the CDR3 plus reference TRBV7-6 and TRBJ1-6, the full variable domain is GAGVSQSPRYKVTKRGQDVALRCDPISGHVSLYWYRQALGQGPEFLTYFNYEAQQDKSGLPNDRFSAERPEGSISTLTIQRTEQRDSAMYRCASSLSTGNSPLHFGNGTRLTVT.

This clonotype has only a few counts. The chain combines TRBV6-1 with TRBJ2-5, with 10 bases aligning to TRBD1. Germline CDR1 reads MNHNS; CDR2 reads SASEGT. The CDR3 has 14 residues. The V segment lost 6 bases and the J segment 6 bases; nucleotides outside the gene matches: 7. The CDR3 is CASSWTGGDQTQYF. In DNA, the CDR3 is TGTGCCAGCAGCTGGACAGGGGGAGATCAGACCCAGTACTTC.

In this sample, this clonotype turned up many times. The chain recombines TRBV20-1 with TRBJ1-2; 7 bases line up with TRBD1. The CDR3 is 14 amino acids. Germline-derived CDR1 and CDR2 are DFQATT and SNEGSKA (reference sequence). After removal of 2 bases from V and 0 bases from J, the junction contained 3 bases not matched to a gene. DNA for the CDR3: TGCAGTGCTAGACGAGGGACAGCTAACTATGGCTACACCTTC. Its translation: CSARRGTANYGYTF.

V and J are TRBV20-1 and TRBJ2-1; TRBD2 matches 14 bases. V was clipped by 8 bases and J by 0 bases; unmatched bases: 9. There are 17 residues in the CDR3. The germline V gene has CDR1 DFQATT and CDR2 SNEGSKA (reference sequence). The CDR3 DNA follows: TGCAGTTCCCAGGGACTAGCGGGAGTAAGCTCCTACAATGAGCAGTTCTTC. This sequence encodes CSSQGLAGVSSYNEQFF.

The chain uses TRBV7-9 and TRBJ2-5; D may be TRBD1 or TRBD2 (5 bases each). CDR1 and CDR2 from the germline V gene are SEHNR and FQNEAQ (reference sequence). V was pared by 5 bases and J by 2 bases, with 15 bases between. The CDR3 spans 15 residues. DNA for the CDR3: TGTGCCAGCAGCCCTCCGGGGCCCAGACAAGAGACCCAGTACTTC. Protein sequence: CASSPPGPRQETQYF. Supplemented by reference TRBV7-9 and TRBJ2-5, the full variable domain reads DTGVSQNPRHKITKRGQNVTFRCDPISEHNRLYWYRQTLGQGPEFLTYFQNEAQLEKSRLLSDRFSAERPKGSFSTLEIQRTEQGDSAMYLCASSPPGPRQETQYFGPGTRLLVL.

The chain combines TRBV12-3 or TRBV12-4 with TRBJ1-4; D gene unclear. The CDR3 consists of 12 residues. V lost 8 bases to trimming and J lost 5 bases, with 9 bases between them. CDR3 DNA: TGTGCCAGCGGCCGACAAAATGAAAAACTGTTTTTT. Protein product: CASGRQNEKLFF.